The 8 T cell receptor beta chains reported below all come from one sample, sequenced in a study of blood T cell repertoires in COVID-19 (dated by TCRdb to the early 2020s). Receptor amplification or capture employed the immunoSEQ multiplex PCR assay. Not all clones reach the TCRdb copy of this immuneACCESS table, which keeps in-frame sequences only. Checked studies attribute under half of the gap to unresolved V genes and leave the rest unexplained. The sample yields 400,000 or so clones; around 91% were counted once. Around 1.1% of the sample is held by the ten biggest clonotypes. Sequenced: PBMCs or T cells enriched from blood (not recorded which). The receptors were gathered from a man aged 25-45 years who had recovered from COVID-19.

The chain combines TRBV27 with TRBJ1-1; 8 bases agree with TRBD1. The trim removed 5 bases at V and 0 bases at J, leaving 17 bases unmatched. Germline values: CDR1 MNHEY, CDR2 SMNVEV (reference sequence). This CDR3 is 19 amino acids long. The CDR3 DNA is TGTGCCAGCAGTGGAGTAGGATGGACAGGGAGGGGTATGAACACTGAAGCTTTCTTT. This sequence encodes CASSGVGWTGRGMNTEAFF.

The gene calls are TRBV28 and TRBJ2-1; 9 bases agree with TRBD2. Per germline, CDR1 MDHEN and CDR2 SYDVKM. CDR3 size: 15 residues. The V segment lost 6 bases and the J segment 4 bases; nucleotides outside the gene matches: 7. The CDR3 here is CASSHSGGGYNEQFF. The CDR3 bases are TGTGCCAGCAGCCATAGCGGGGGTGGATACAATGAGCAGTTCTTC. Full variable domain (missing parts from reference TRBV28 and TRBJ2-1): DVKVTQSSRYLVKRTGEKVFLECVQDMDHENMFWYRQDPGLGLRLIYFSYDVKMKEKGDIPEGYSVSREKKERFSLILESASTNQTSMYLCASSHSGGGYNEQFFGPGTRLTVL.

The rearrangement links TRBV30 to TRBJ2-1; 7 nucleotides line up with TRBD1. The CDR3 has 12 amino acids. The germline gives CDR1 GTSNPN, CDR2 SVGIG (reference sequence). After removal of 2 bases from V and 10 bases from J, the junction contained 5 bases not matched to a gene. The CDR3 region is CAWSNRGREQFF. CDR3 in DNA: TGTGCCTGGAGTAACAGGGGACGCGAGCAGTTCTTC.

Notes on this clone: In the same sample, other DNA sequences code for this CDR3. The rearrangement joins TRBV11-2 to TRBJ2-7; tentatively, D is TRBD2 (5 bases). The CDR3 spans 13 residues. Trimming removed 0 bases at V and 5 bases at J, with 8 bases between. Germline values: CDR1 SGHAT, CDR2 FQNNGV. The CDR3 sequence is CASSLDMRDEQYF. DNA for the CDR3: TGTGCCAGCAGCTTAGATATGAGGGACGAGCAGTACTTC.

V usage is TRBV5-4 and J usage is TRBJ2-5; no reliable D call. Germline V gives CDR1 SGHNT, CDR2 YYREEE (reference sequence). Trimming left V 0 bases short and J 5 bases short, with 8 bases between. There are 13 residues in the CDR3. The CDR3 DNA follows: TGTGCCAGCAGCTTGGCGGGTGGGGAGACCCAGTACTTC. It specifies CASSLAGGETQYF.

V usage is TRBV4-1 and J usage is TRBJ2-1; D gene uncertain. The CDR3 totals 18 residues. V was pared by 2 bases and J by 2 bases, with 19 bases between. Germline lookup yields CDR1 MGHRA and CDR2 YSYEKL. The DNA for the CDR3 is TGCGCCAGCAGCCAACCCGCCCGAGGCCCATCTCCCTACAATGAGCAGTTCTTC. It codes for CASSQPARGPSPYNEQFF.

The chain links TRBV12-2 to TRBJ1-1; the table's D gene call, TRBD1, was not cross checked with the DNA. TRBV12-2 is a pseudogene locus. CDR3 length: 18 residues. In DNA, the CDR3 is TGTGCAAGTCGCTTAGAATTTCCGAGGACAGGGCAAGAAACTGAAGCTTTCTTT. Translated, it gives CASRLEFPRTGQETEAFF.

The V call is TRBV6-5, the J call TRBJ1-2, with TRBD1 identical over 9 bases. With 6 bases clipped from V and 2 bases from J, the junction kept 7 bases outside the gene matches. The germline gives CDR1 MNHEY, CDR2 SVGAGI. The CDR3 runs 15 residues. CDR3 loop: CASRYGQGMNYGYTF. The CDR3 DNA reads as TGTGCCAGCAGATATGGACAGGGGATGAACTATGGCTACACCTTC.